This is a list of T cell receptor beta chains from one sample in a study of T cell changes during pregnancy in multiple sclerosis. Profiling relied on immunoSEQ multiplex PCR, and the TCRdb table lists in-frame clones only, not all of them. Counted here are approximately 40,000 clones, around 90% occurring once; the ten biggest clones make up around 0.57%. The sequencing here drew on CD4+ T cells from peripheral blood mononuclear cells, taken before pregnancy. These receptors all stem from a female donor with multiple sclerosis, enrolled in a pregnancy study. CDR3s include the opening cysteine and the closing phenylalanine or tryptophan. Fields, in order: D gene, J gene, V gene, clone size, CDR3 protein, CDR3 DNA. The D gene is left open where the match is weak. Not every row has a clone size; where given, it reads once, few, many or a size class.

TRBD2	TRBJ2-1	TRBV19	NA	CASSTGTIGNEQFF	TGTGCCAGTAGTACCGGGACTATCGGGAATGAGCAGTTCTTC
TRBD1	TRBJ1-5	TRBV19	NA	CASRPGQGGQPQHF	TGTGCCAGTAGACCTGGACAGGGTGGACAGCCCCAGCATTTT
NA	TRBJ2-3	TRBV7-2	NA	CASSPRQATDTQYF	TGTGCCAGCAGCCCTAGACAGGCCACAGATACGCAGTATTTT
NA	TRBJ2-5	TRBV7-9	NA	CASSAGDYHQETQYF	TGTGCCAGCAGCGCAGGGGACTACCACCAAGAGACCCAGTACTTC
TRBD2	TRBJ2-7	TRBV30	once	CAWSVTLAGGKQYF	TGTGCCTGGAGTGTAACCCTAGCGGGGGGTAAGCAGTACTTC
NA	TRBJ2-3	TRBV4-3	NA	CASSQDLAGASDTQYF	TGCGCCAGCAGCCAAGATCTCGCGGGGGCCTCAGATACGCAGTATTTT
TRBD1	TRBJ1-4	TRBV19	NA	CASSPLTGTGHEKLFF	TGTGCCAGTTCACCTCTAACGGGGACAGGGCACGAAAAACTGTTTTTT
NA	TRBJ1-2	TRBV5-1	NA	CASSLAQGHYGYTF	TGCGCCAGCAGCTTGGCCCAGGGCCACTATGGCTACACCTTC
NA	TRBJ1-4	TRBV2	NA	CASRYRVNEKLFF	TGTGCCAGCAGATACAGGGTTAATGAAAAACTGTTTTTT
NA	TRBJ1-1	TRBV2	NA	CASKRYHMNTEAFF	TGTGCCAGCAAGCGGTACCACATGAACACTGAAGCTTTCTTT
NA	TRBJ2-7	TRBV7-2	NA	CASSRGSVYEQYF	TGTGCCAGCAGCCGGGGTAGCGTATACGAGCAGTACTTC
NA	TRBJ2-7	TRBV2	NA	CASSEDLEAYEQYF	TGTGCCAGCAGTGAAGATCTAGAGGCCTACGAGCAGTACTTC
NA	TRBJ1-6	TRBV30	NA	CAWSGGTLSPLHF	TGTGCCTGGAGTGGGGGCACTCTCTCACCCCTCCACTTT
TRBD1	TRBJ1-4	TRBV7-8	NA	CASSLFGQVATNEKLFF	TGTGCCAGCAGCTTATTCGGACAGGTCGCAACTAATGAAAAACTGTTTTTT
NA	TRBJ2-5	TRBV9	once	CASSAGNIETQYF	TGTGCCAGCAGCGCAGGGAACATAGAGACCCAGTACTTC
NA	TRBJ1-2	TRBV7-2	NA	CASSFRDGGSRGGYTF	TGTGCCAGCAGCTTTAGGGACGGGGGGTCCCGGGGAGGCTACACCTTC
NA	TRBJ1-4	TRBV15	NA	CATSRAGGPTYATNEKLFF	TGTGCCACCAGCAGAGCCGGGGGGCCAACCTATGCAACTAATGAAAAACTGTTTTTT
TRBD2	TRBJ2-3	TRBV5-6	NA	CASSSNLAGTHFF	TGTGCCAGCAGCTCCAACCTAGCGGGGACTCACTTTTTT
NA	TRBJ1-6	TRBV7-2	NA	CASSVSRGGISPLHF	TGTGCCAGCAGCGTAAGTCGGGGGGGAATTTCACCCCTCCACTTT
TRBD1	TRBJ1-2	TRBV9	NA	CASSPRAGGYGYTF	TGTGCCAGCAGCCCCAGGGCAGGGGGCTATGGCTACACCTTC
TRBD1	TRBJ2-1	TRBV5-4	once	CASSSGQGTYNEQFF	TGTGCCAGCAGCTCGGGACAGGGCACCTACAATGAGCAGTTCTTC
TRBD1	TRBJ2-7	TRBV5-5	NA	CASSQTGGGYEQYF	TGTGCCAGCAGCCAGACAGGGGGCGGCTACGAGCAGTACTTC
NA	TRBJ2-7	TRBV2	NA	CASSEGRPYEQYF	TGTGCCAGCAGCGAGGGCAGACCCTACGAGCAGTACTTC
NA	TRBJ1-4	TRBV5-5	once	CASSLHRVANEKLFF	TGTGCCAGCAGCCTGCACAGGGTGGCTAATGAAAAACTGTTTTTT
NA	TRBJ2-3	TRBV6-5	NA	CASSPPVEDTQYF	TGTGCCAGCAGTCCCCCCGTAGAGGATACGCAGTATTTT
NA	TRBJ2-7	TRBV5-6	NA	CASSLRGLNEQYF	TGTGCCAGCAGCCTCCGAGGGTTGAACGAGCAGTACTTC
NA	TRBJ1-4	TRBV4-3	NA	CASSPRVGTGAQEVFF	NA
NA	TRBJ1-1	TRBV30	NA	CAWATQMNTEAFF	TGTGCCTGGGCAACACAGATGAACACTGAAGCTTTCTTT
NA	TRBJ2-7	TRBV30	NA	CAWSVRFGGDEQYF	TGTGCCTGGAGTGTAAGGTTCGGCGGGGACGAGCAGTACTTC
NA	TRBJ1-4	TRBV4-1	once	CASSRVGTPNEKLFF	TGCGCCAGCAGCCGGGTCGGGACACCTAATGAAAAACTGTTTTTT
NA	TRBJ2-3	TRBV4-1	NA	CASSLLGASTDTQYF	TGCGCCAGCAGCCTTCTTGGGGCCAGCACAGATACGCAGTATTTT
NA	TRBJ1-4	TRBV30	NA	CAWSVPLANEKLFF	TGTGCCTGGAGTGTACCACTGGCTAATGAAAAACTGTTTTTT
NA	TRBJ1-3	TRBV6-1	NA	CASSDPPRGNTIYF	TGTGCCAGCAGTGACCCCCCGAGGGGAAACACCATATATTTT
NA	TRBJ2-5	TRBV5-1	NA	CASSLTPQETQYF	TGCGCCAGCAGCTTAACACCACAAGAGACCCAGTACTTC
NA	TRBJ1-4	TRBV6-5	NA	CASSYSRTTNEKLFF	TGTGCCAGCAGTTACTCGAGAACAACTAATGAAAAACTGTTTTTT
NA	TRBJ1-1	TRBV30	NA	CAWKLQYTEAFF	TGTGCCTGGAAGCTACAGTACACTGAAGCTTTCTTT
TRBD2	TRBJ2-1	TRBV4-2	once	CASSPGLAGENEQFF	TGTGCCAGCAGCCCGGGACTAGCGGGGGAGAATGAGCAGTTCTTC
TRBD1	TRBJ1-5	TRBV6-5	NA	CASSSLTGDQPQHF	TGTGCCAGCAGTTCCCTGACAGGGGATCAGCCCCAGCATTTT
TRBD1	TRBJ1-3	TRBV7-2	once	CASSRQGARGNTIYF	TGTGCCAGCAGCCGACAGGGGGCGCGGGGAAACACCATATATTTT
TRBD2	TRBJ2-1	TRBV5-8	NA	CASSPGRTSGYNEQFF	TGTGCCAGCAGCCCGGGTCGGACTAGCGGATACAATGAGCAGTTCTTC
NA	TRBJ1-2	TRBV7-2	NA	CASSPHTGGSGGYTF	TGTGCCAGCAGCCCCCACACGGGGGGCTCGGGGGGCTACACCTTC
NA	TRBJ1-2	TRBV7-8	NA	CASSFTDSSNYGYTF	TGTGCCAGCAGCTTTACGGACAGCTCTAACTATGGCTACACCTTC
NA	TRBJ2-1	TRBV5-5	NA	CASSLVPGIYNEQFF	TGTGCCAGCAGCTTGGTGCCGGGGATCTACAATGAGCAGTTCTTC
TRBD1	TRBJ1-6	TRBV15	NA	CATSRALGQGNSPLHF	TGTGCCACCAGCAGAGCATTGGGACAGGGAAATTCACCCCTCCACTTT
TRBD1	TRBJ1-2	TRBV6-1	NA	CASSRDREGYGYTF	TGTGCCAGCAGCCGGGACAGGGAGGGCTATGGCTACACCTTC
TRBD1	TRBJ2-1	TRBV4-3	NA	CASSQDIRDSSYNEQFF	TGCGCCAGCAGCCAAGATATTAGGGACAGCTCCTACAATGAGCAGTTCTTC
TRBD2	TRBJ2-7	TRBV28	NA	CASSLLGTSGVYEQYF	TGTGCCAGCAGTTTATTAGGGACTAGCGGGGTCTACGAGCAGTACTTC
NA	TRBJ2-7	TRBV7-3	once	CASSVDRMGKYEQYF	TGTGCCAGCAGCGTCGACAGGATGGGAAAATACGAGCAGTACTTC
NA	TRBJ2-1	TRBV5-1	NA	CASSLGGVSSYNGQFF	TGCGCCAGCAGCTTGGGGGGGGTTAGCTCCTACAATGGGCAGTTCTTC
NA	TRBJ1-6	TRBV9	once	CASSPPQERYNSPLHF	TGTGCCAGCAGCCCTCCACAGGAGCGCTATAATTCACCCCTCCACTTT
NA	TRBJ2-7	TRBV5-4	NA	CASSLAGISYEQYF	TGTGCCAGCAGCTTGGCAGGGATCTCCTACGAGCAGTACTTC
TRBD1	TRBJ1-1	TRBV5-1	once	CASSGQENTEAFF	TGCGCCAGCTCAGGACAGGAGAACACTGAAGCTTTCTTT
NA	TRBJ2-7	TRBV9	NA	CASSPQAGLHEQYF	TGTGCCAGCAGCCCACAGGCGGGACTCCACGAGCAGTACTTC
NA	TRBJ2-1	TRBV6-6	NA	CASSASNEQFF	TGTGCCAGCAGTGCGTCCAATGAGCAGTTCTTC